The 19 T cell receptor beta chains given below trace back to one sample, sequenced in a study of post-analysis software for immune sequencing data. Study-wide points: When patients were compared with controls, a handful of TRBV segments were more frequent, TRBV5-6, TRBV5-1 and TRBV20-1 among them.

Sequencing libraries made from TCR beta cDNA carried unique molecular identifiers. TCRdb processed the PCR reads anew with MiXCR; each CDR3 protein has one entry. The sample records 500,000 to 600,000 distinct CDR3 sequences, 40% to 50% being singletons. Which antigens these TCRs recognize remains unknown. The specimen was blood. These TCRs come from a girl aged 5 to 17 with multiple sclerosis.

The gene calls are TRBV6-1 and TRBJ2-6; a weak D match, TRBD1 (5 bases). Deletions cut 9 bases from V and 0 bases from J, with 15 bases between. Germline V gene data show CDR1 as MNHNS and CDR2 as SASEGT. The CDR3 consists of 16 residues. DNA for the CDR3: TGTGCCAGTCAACAGGCGCCCGACTCTGGGGCCAACGTCCTGACTTTC. It translates to CASQQAPDSGANVLTF.

This clonotype was seen more than once but under ten times. The V call is TRBV12-3 or TRBV12-4, the J call TRBJ1-1; 8 bases match TRBD1. Germline trimming cut 6 bases from V and 6 bases from J; bases unmatched to any gene: 9. CDR3 length: 14 residues. The CDR3 loop is CASRFDRGLSEAFF. Written as DNA, the CDR3 is TGTGCCAGCAGGTTCGACAGGGGATTATCTGAAGCTTTCTTT.

This clonotype was detected only a few times. This rearrangement joins TRBV5-1 to TRBJ1-4, with D hard to call. The V gene lost 3 bases and the J gene lost 3 bases, with 15 bases spanning the gap. CDR3 length: 16 residues. Germline CDR1 SGHRS, CDR2 YFSETQ. The DNA for the CDR3 is TGCGCCAGCAGCTCTTCCCCGCTGGGTGCTAATGAAAAACTGTTTTTT. Translated, it gives CASSSSPLGANEKLFF.

A single count supports this clonotype. This chain uses TRBV12-3 or TRBV12-4 with TRBJ1-1; D gene ambiguous. CDR3 length: 14 residues. Deletions cut 0 bases from V and 4 bases from J, with 9 bases between. In DNA form, the CDR3 reads TGTGCCAGCAGTTTAGCGCCGGGGATCACTGAAGCTTTCTTT. It codes for CASSLAPGITEAFF.

The gene calls are TRBV5-1 and TRBJ2-1; perhaps TRBD2 as D (6 bases). This CDR3 is 13 amino acids long. CDR1 is SGHRS and CDR2 is YFSETQ in the germline V gene. The ends were cut back, 3 bases at V and 8 bases at J, with 12 bases in the middle. The CDR3 region is CASSSGLPHEQFF. The DNA of the CDR3 is TGCGCCAGCAGCTCGGGACTGCCCCATGAGCAGTTCTTC.

The chain has TRBV5-1 and TRBJ2-1; D may match TRBD1 or TRBD2 (6 bases each). From germline, CDR1 is SGHRS and CDR2 YFSETQ. The CDR3 spans 16 residues. The V end was cut by 2 bases, the J end by 2 bases, with 14 bases between. CDR3 bases: TGCGCCAGCAGCTTTCCGGGGGCCGCCCCCTACAATGAGCAGTTCTTC. Its translation is CASSFPGAAPYNEQFF.

The chain employs TRBV29-1 and TRBJ2-7; 8 bases match TRBD2. The CDR3 length is 14 residues. With 0 bases clipped from V and 4 bases from J, the junction kept 5 bases outside the gene matches. The germline CDR1 and CDR2 sequences are SQVTM and ANQGSEA. Here the CDR3 reads CSVEEIGGAYEQYF. In DNA form, the CDR3 reads TGCAGCGTTGAAGAAATCGGGGGGGCATACGAGCAGTACTTC.

The V and J genes are TRBV5-1 and TRBJ1-2, with D unclear. Trimming took off 0 bases at V and 3 bases at J, with 12 bases between the two ends. The germline gives CDR1 SGHRS, CDR2 YFSETQ. The CDR3 extends over 15 amino acids. CDR3 sequence: CASSLVAPADYGYTF. CDR3 coding DNA: TGCGCCAGCAGCTTGGTGGCCCCAGCGGACTATGGCTACACCTTC.

This chain joins TRBV5-1 and TRBJ1-5; 7 bases line up with TRBD1. The CDR3 has 15 residues. Trimming at V came to 1 base and at J to 4 bases, leaving 5 bases not matched to a gene. Germline V lookup: CDR1 SGHRS, CDR2 YFSETQ. The CDR3 sequence is CASSLNAGGNQPQHF. Here the CDR3 DNA reads TGCGCCAGCAGCTTGAACGCAGGGGGGAATCAGCCCCAGCATTTT.

CDR3 amino acids: CASSSTSGRRYEQYF. The CDR3, as DNA: TGTGCCAGCAGTTCGACTAGCGGGAGACGCTACGAGCAGTACTTC. The chain couples TRBV12-3 or TRBV12-4 to TRBJ2-5, with 12 bases matching TRBD2. The J call may not be correct, given that the DNA end is closer to TRBJ2-7. The CDR3 covers 15 residues.

V gene TRBV5-1 combines with J gene TRBJ1-2, with no clear D. CDR1 is SGHRS, CDR2 YFSETQ, per germline. The V gene lost 0 bases and the J gene lost 4 bases, with 10 bases spanning the gap. The CDR3 is made up of 14 amino acids. CDR3 loop: CASSLEEGTYGYTF. In DNA, the CDR3 is TGCGCCAGCAGCTTGGAGGAGGGAACCTATGGCTACACCTTC.

This clonotype was detected a few times. The chain recombines TRBV5-1 with TRBJ1-2, with a possible D match to TRBD1 (5 bases). From germline, CDR1 is SGHRS and CDR2 YFSETQ. This CDR3 comprises 13 residues. V dropped 2 bases and J dropped 8 bases, with 13 bases sitting between them. This CDR3 is CASSLLRGSGYTF. The CDR3, as DNA: TGCGCCAGCAGCTTATTGAGGGGCTCAGGCTACACCTTC.

Only a few counts were recorded for this clonotype. J is TRBJ2-5 and V is TRBV6-6; a weak D match, TRBD1 (5 bases). Germline CDR1 is MNHNY and CDR2 is SVGAGI (reference sequence). Trimming took off 7 bases at V and 2 bases at J, with 11 bases between the two ends. The CDR3 contains 13 residues. In DNA form, the CDR3 reads TGTGCCAGCAAGCTGACAGCGCAAGAGACCCAGTACTTC. It specifies CASKLTAQETQYF.

A few counts support this clonotype. The chain links TRBV30 to TRBJ2-1; D gene unclear. Germline CDR1 GTSNPN, CDR2 SVGIG (reference sequence). This CDR3 is 15 amino acids long. V lost 5 bases to trimming and J lost 0 bases, with 14 bases between them. The DNA of the CDR3 is TGTGCCTGGGCAGGAATCGAGAGCTCCTACAATGAGCAGTTCTTC. Protein product: CAWAGIESSYNEQFF.

This sequence joins TRBV3-1 and TRBJ1-2; D possibly corresponds to TRBD1 (5 bases). Trimming shortened V by 0 bases and J by 0 bases, and 14 bases separated the two germline ends. CDR1 is LGHDT and CDR2 is YNNKEL in the germline V gene (reference sequence). The CDR3 has 17 residues. CDR3 residues: CASSQDSGASSNYGYTF. The DNA for the CDR3 is TGTGCCAGCAGCCAAGACTCCGGGGCCTCTTCTAACTATGGCTACACCTTC.

This clonotype was seen a handful of times. The rearrangement uses TRBV27 and TRBJ1-5, with D uncertain. The CDR3 runs 14 residues. Between the trimmed V and J ends, which lost 1 base and 7 bases, there was a span of 11 bases. CDR1 and CDR2 (germline): MNHEY, SMNVEV (reference sequence). The DNA for the CDR3 is TGTGCCAGCAGTTTATTCAGCAAGTACCAGCCCCAGCATTTT. This sequence encodes CASSLFSKYQPQHF.

The chain employs TRBV7-2 and TRBJ2-7; no reliable D call. Germline CDR1 and CDR2: SGHTA and FQGNSA. The CDR3 runs 14 residues. Trimming left V 4 bases short and J 3 bases short, with 13 bases between. The CDR3 coding sequence is TGTGCCAGCAGCTCAACCGGGCCACTCTACGAGCAGTACTTC. It codes for CASSSTGPLYEQYF. The whole variable domain, filled in from reference TRBV7-2 and TRBJ2-7, reads GAGVSQSPSNKVTEKGKDVELRCDPISGHTALYWYRQSLGQGLEFLIYFQGNSAPDKSGLPSDRFSAERTGGSVSTLTIQRTQQEDSAVYLCASSSTGPLYEQYFGPGTRLTVT.

V is TRBV6-1 and J is TRBJ1-2; D uncertain. The germline CDR1 and CDR2 sequences are MNHNS and SASEGT. V was clipped by 0 bases and J by 4 bases, with 9 bases between them. The CDR3 has 14 residues. As DNA, the CDR3 is TGTGCCAGCAGTGAAGCGGACCGGTCCTATGGCTACACCTTC. It yields the protein CASSEADRSYGYTF.

The V gene is TRBV29-1, the J gene TRBJ1-2; 7 nucleotides line up with TRBD1. This CDR3 has 14 amino acids. Germline V lookup: CDR1 SQVTM, CDR2 ANQGSEA. The V gene end was trimmed by 6 bases and the J gene end by 3 bases; junction bases not matched to a gene: 10. The CDR3 DNA follows: TGCAGCGTCGACCCGACAGGGAGCGACTATGGCTACACCTTC. Protein product: CSVDPTGSDYGYTF.